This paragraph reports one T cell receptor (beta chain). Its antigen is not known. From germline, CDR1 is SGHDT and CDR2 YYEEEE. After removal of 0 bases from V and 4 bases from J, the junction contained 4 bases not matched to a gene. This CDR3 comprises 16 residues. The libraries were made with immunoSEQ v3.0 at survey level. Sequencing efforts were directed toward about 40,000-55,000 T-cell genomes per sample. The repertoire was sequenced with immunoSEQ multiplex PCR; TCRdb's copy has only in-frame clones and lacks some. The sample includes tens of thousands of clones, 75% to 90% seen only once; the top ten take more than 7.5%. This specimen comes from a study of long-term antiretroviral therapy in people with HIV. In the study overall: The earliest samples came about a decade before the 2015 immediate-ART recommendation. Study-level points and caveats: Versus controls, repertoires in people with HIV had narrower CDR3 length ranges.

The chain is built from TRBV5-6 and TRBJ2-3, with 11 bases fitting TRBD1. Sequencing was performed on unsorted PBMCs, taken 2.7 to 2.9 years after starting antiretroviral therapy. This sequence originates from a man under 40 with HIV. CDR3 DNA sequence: TGTGCCAGCAGCTTGGGGACAGGGGGCCTTTCAGATACGCAGTATTTT. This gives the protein CASSLGTGGLSDTQYF.